This passage covers 27 T cell receptor beta chains from one sample sequenced in a study of cytomegalovirus exposure and HLA in healthy donors. The PCR made use of 60 Vbeta and 13 Jbeta primers. Sequenced by immunoSEQ multiplex PCR; TCRdb stores in-frame clones only, minus some. The sample contains over 100,000 clones, 77% of which appear only once. The sample was PBMCs. The receptor set was obtained from a woman in her thirties or forties in good health and CMV-seronegative.

The chain couples TRBV5-1 to TRBJ2-7, with D unclear. The CDR3 contains 16 residues. V lost 3 bases, J lost 0 bases, and 16 bases lay in between. Germline V gene data show CDR1 as SGHRS and CDR2 as YFSETQ. The CDR3: CASSSNHFSPSYEQYF. CDR3 nucleotide sequence: TGCGCCAGCAGCTCGAACCATTTCAGTCCCTCCTACGAGCAGTACTTC.

This rearrangement joins TRBV6-1 to TRBJ2-6; D is unresolved. The V end was cut by 4 bases, the J end by 4 bases, with 11 bases between. Germline V CDR1 and CDR2: MNHNS, SASEGT. CDR3 length: 15 residues. The CDR3 bases are TGTGCCAGCAGTGGCGGATTTTTGGGGGCCAACGTCCTGACTTTC. It translates to CASSGGFLGANVLTF.

The chain is built from TRBV19 and TRBJ2-7, with a weak D call TRBD1 (7 bases). From germline, CDR1 is LNHDA and CDR2 SQIVND (reference sequence). Trimming shortened V by 8 bases and J by 7 bases, and 27 bases separated the two germline ends. The CDR3 runs 16 residues. The DNA for the CDR3 is TGTGCCAGTCGTCGCGGAGGGGGCGGGCCCTCGGGTGAGCAGTACTTC. Amino acids: CASRRGGGGPSGEQYF.

The V and J genes are TRBV7-9 and TRBJ2-5; D uncertain. Per germline, CDR1 SEHNR and CDR2 FQNEAQ (reference sequence). This CDR3 region has 16 residues. V dropped 5 bases and J dropped 0 bases, with 16 bases sitting between them. The CDR3 protein is CASSPRPMSDQETQYF. In DNA form, the CDR3 reads TGTGCCAGCAGCCCCCGCCCGATGAGCGACCAAGAGACCCAGTACTTC.

The chain couples TRBV4-2 to TRBJ1-5, with TRBD1 identical over 7 bases. V lost 0 bases to trimming and J lost 2 bases; unmatched junction nucleotides: 1. Germline CDR1 and CDR2: LGHNA and YNFKEQ. The CDR3 has 15 amino acids. CDR3 amino acids: CASSQEDRGNQPQHF. CDR3 nucleotide sequence: TGTGCCAGCAGCCAAGAAGACAGGGGCAATCAGCCCCAGCATTTT.

The J gene is TRBJ1-2, the V gene TRBV5-1; 9 nucleotides align to TRBD1. The V gene end was trimmed by 2 bases and the J gene end by 7 bases; junction bases not matched to a gene: 9. This CDR3 spans 15 amino acids. Germline V gives CDR1 SGHRS, CDR2 YFSETQ. The CDR3 here is CASSLSGQGSRGYTF. CDR3 nucleotides: TGCGCCAGCAGCTTATCGGGACAGGGCTCTCGTGGCTACACCTTC. Full variable domain (rest looked up from reference TRBV5-1 and TRBJ1-2): KAGVTQTPRYLIKTRGQQVTLSCSPISGHRSVSWYQQTPGQGLQFLFEYFSETQRNKGNFPGRFSGRQFSNSRSEMNVSTLELGDSALYLCASSLSGQGSRGYTFGSGTRLTVV.

This clone appeared once. The CDR3: CSVGGLAGAYNEQFF. CDR3 bases: TGCAGCGTTGGGGGACTAGCGGGGGCCTACAATGAGCAGTTCTTC. This chain links TRBV29-1 with TRBJ2-1; 14 bases map to TRBD2. Germline CDR1 SQVTM, CDR2 ANQGSEA. This CDR3 comprises 15 residues. With V trimmed by 4 bases and J by 2 bases, 1 base remained unmatched.

The chain has TRBV6-6 and TRBJ2-5, with 8 bases matching TRBD1. The J segment lost 7 bases and the V segment lost 2 bases, leaving 12 bases of the junction unmatched. From germline, CDR1 is MNHNY and CDR2 SVGAGI (reference sequence). The CDR3 totals 16 residues. CDR3 DNA sequence: TGTGCCAGCAGTTACGCACGGACAGGGCGGGGAGGGACCCAGTACTTC. This translates into CASSYARTGRGGTQYF.

The V and J genes are TRBV5-1 and TRBJ2-1; the match to TRBD2 covers 7 bases. Germline V gene sequence: CDR1 SGHRS, CDR2 YFSETQ. The CDR3 covers 15 residues. The V gene end was trimmed by 1 base and the J gene end by 7 bases; junction bases not matched to a gene: 8. The CDR3 loop reads CASSLRRGMRNEQFF. CDR3 sequence (DNA): TGCGCCAGCAGCTTGAGGCGGGGGATGCGGAATGAGCAGTTCTTC.

The V call is TRBV5-1, the J call TRBJ2-1; D unresolved. Germline V gene lookup returns CDR1 SGHRS and CDR2 YFSETQ. V lost 0 bases and J lost 5, with 9 bases in between. The CDR3 has 14 amino acids. This chain's CDR3 is CASSLEASNNEQFF. DNA for the CDR3: TGCGCCAGCAGCTTGGAAGCATCGAACAATGAGCAGTTCTTC.

The gene calls are TRBV28 and TRBJ1-1, with D tentatively TRBD1 (6 bases). Germline V gene lookup returns CDR1 MDHEN and CDR2 SYDVKM. V was cut by 6 bases and J by 0 bases, with 14 bases left in between. The CDR3 has 15 amino acids. The CDR3 sequence: CASSFGDRLNTEAFF. The CDR3, as DNA: TGTGCCAGCAGCTTCGGAGACAGGTTGAACACTGAAGCTTTCTTT. Filled out from reference TRBV28 and TRBJ1-1, the complete variable domain reads DVKVTQSSRYLVKRTGEKVFLECVQDMDHENMFWYRQDPGLGLRLIYFSYDVKMKEKGDIPEGYSVSREKKERFSLILESASTNQTSMYLCASSFGDRLNTEAFFGQGTRLTVV.

CDR3 sequence reads: CASSLLAMNTEAFF. The CDR3 DNA sequence: TGTGCCAGCAGTTTATTAGCAATGAACACTGAAGCTTTCTTT. The chain joins TRBV27 to TRBJ1-1, with D uncertain. This CDR3 is built from 14 residues. V lost 1 base and J lost 0, with 6 bases in between. CDR1 is MNHEY and CDR2 is SMNVEV in the germline V gene (reference sequence).

This clone was picked up one time. V gene TRBV5-6 combines with J gene TRBJ2-3; tentatively, D is TRBD1 (6 bases). The V end lost 0 bases, the J end lost 3 bases, and 11 bases lay between the germline ends. In germline, CDR1 is SGHDT, CDR2 YYEEEE. There are 15 residues in the CDR3. CDR3 nucleotides: TGTGCCAGCAGCTTGGGACAGGAAAAGACAGATACGCAGTATTTT. Translation: CASSLGQEKTDTQYF.

This rearrangement joins TRBV28 to TRBJ1-5; D might be TRBD1 (6 bases). Trimming left V 8 bases short and J 0 bases short, with 8 bases between. Looked up from germline, CDR1 is MDHEN and CDR2 is SYDVKM. This CDR3 has 13 residues. The CDR3 loop reads CASGQYSNQPQHF. Written as DNA, the CDR3 is TGTGCCAGCGGACAGTATAGCAATCAGCCCCAGCATTTT.

The rearrangement uses TRBV7-9 and TRBJ2-1; D ambiguous. Germline V gene lookup returns CDR1 SEHNR and CDR2 FQNEAQ (reference sequence). CDR3 size: 14 residues. V was trimmed by 6 bases and J by 6 bases, leaving 15 bases between them. CDR3 sequence reads: CASSLKGGLNEQFF. CDR3 nucleotide sequence: TGTGCCAGCAGTTTGAAAGGCGGTCTCAATGAGCAGTTCTTC.

The CDR3 reads CASSLTGLVGYTF. CDR3 DNA sequence: TGTGCCAGCAGCCTGACAGGGCTGGTTGGCTACACCTTC. The V call is TRBV7-9, the J call TRBJ1-2, with TRBD1 matching over 7 bases. Germline CDR1 reads SEHNR; CDR2 reads FQNEAQ (reference sequence). The V segment lost 5 bases and the J segment 7 bases; nucleotides outside the gene matches: 7. CDR3 length: 13 residues. The full variable domain, its missing parts supplied by reference TRBV7-9 and TRBJ1-2, is DTGVSQNPRHKITKRGQNVTFRCDPISEHNRLYWYRQTLGQGPEFLTYFQNEAQLEKSRLLSDRFSAERPKGSFSTLEIQRTEQGDSAMYLCASSLTGLVGYTFGSGTRLTVV.

As for this clone: A junction boundary mismatches the germline segment, possibly from a read error. V gene TRBV19 combines with J gene TRBJ1-1; D might be TRBD1 (5 bases). CDR1 is LNHDA, CDR2 SQIVND, per germline (reference sequence). The CDR3 has 12 residues. The CDR3 region has the DNA TGTGCCAGTAGTACGATCGCATACAGGACCTCCTTT. Encoded protein: CASSTIAYRTSF.

V usage is TRBV18 and J usage is TRBJ1-2; 10 nucleotides match TRBD1. Losses at the gene ends were 0 bases for V and 2 bases for J; bases not matched to a gene: 6. Per germline, CDR1 KGHSH and CDR2 LQKENI. This CDR3 has 17 residues. The CDR3 here is CASSPPGGQGINYGYTF. In DNA form, the CDR3 reads TGTGCCAGCTCACCACCAGGGGGACAGGGGATAAACTATGGCTACACCTTC. Together with reference TRBV18 and TRBJ1-2, the CDR3 gives the full variable domain: NAGVMQNPRHLVRRRGQEARLRCSPMKGHSHVYWYRQLPEEGLKFMVYLQKENIIDESGMPKERFSAEFPKEGPSILRIQQVVRGDSAAYFCASSPPGGQGINYGYTFGSGTRLTVV.

This clone occurred a few times. This rearrangement joins TRBV6-9 to TRBJ1-1; 7 positions agree with TRBD1. Germline CDR1 and CDR2: MNHGY and SVAAGI. CDR3 size: 13 residues. The ends lost 4 bases at V and 6 bases at J; junction bases unmatched: 5. The CDR3 DNA reads TGTGCCAGCAGTTGCTCCGGGACAGCTGAAGCTTTCTTT. This encodes CASSCSGTAEAFF.

This rearrangement joins TRBV6-1 to TRBJ2-7, with 9 positions matching TRBD1. Germline trimming cut 8 bases from V and 4 bases from J; bases unmatched to any gene: 12. Germline-derived CDR1 and CDR2 are MNHNS and SASEGT. The CDR3 totals 15 residues. CDR3: CASYPVGTGIYEQYF. CDR3 DNA sequence: TGTGCCAGCTATCCGGTCGGGACAGGGATTTACGAGCAGTACTTC.

The chain combines TRBV28 with TRBJ1-2; 7 bases fit TRBD1. The germline gives CDR1 MDHEN, CDR2 SYDVKM. The V and J ends lost 1 base and 4 bases, in that order; junction bases with no gene match: 3. The CDR3 covers 14 residues. CDR3 DNA: TGTGCCAGCAGTTTATACAGGGGAGTCTATGGCTACACCTTC. Protein product: CASSLYRGVYGYTF.

The chain couples TRBV5-1 to TRBJ2-1; D perhaps matches TRBD2 (5 bases). V gave up 4 bases and J gave up 8 bases, with 19 bases separating them. The length of the CDR3 is 15 residues. CDR1 and CDR2 (germline): SGHRS, YFSETQ. The CDR3 here is CASSRDRENLHEQFF. The CDR3, as DNA: TGCGCCAGCAGCCGGGATCGTGAAAATTTGCATGAGCAGTTCTTC.

J is TRBJ2-5 and V is TRBV7-2; D unclear. The germline V gene encodes CDR1 SGHTA and CDR2 FQGNSA. V was pared by 1 base and J by 7 bases, with 13 bases between. The CDR3 extends over 14 amino acids. The CDR3 region has the DNA TGTGCCAGCAGCTTAGAGCCCCAGGCCCTGACCCAGTACTTC. Translation gives CASSLEPQALTQYF.

This sequence joins TRBV5-8 and TRBJ2-2, with D possibly being TRBD1 (6 bases). Trimming pared 4 bases from V and 0 bases from J, leaving 13 bases between. Germline V gene lookup returns CDR1 SGHTS and CDR2 YDEGEE. The CDR3 covers 16 residues. The CDR3 DNA is TGTGCCAGCAGCGCCGGGACACGTGCGAACACCGGGGAGCTGTTTTTT. Translating gives CASSAGTRANTGELFF.

This chain joins TRBV18 and TRBJ1-1, with 9 bases aligning to TRBD1. This CDR3 is built from 17 residues. Germline V lookup: CDR1 KGHSH, CDR2 LQKENI. The trim removed 0 bases at V and 4 bases at J, leaving 9 bases unmatched. CDR3 nucleotide sequence: TGTGCCAGCTCACCACCGGGGACAGGGACGGAGAGCACTGAAGCTTTCTTT. As protein: CASSPPGTGTESTEAFF.

In the case of this clone: A junction end diverges from the germline sequence, so it may reflect a read error. The chain combines TRBV6-5 with TRBJ1-1, with D tentatively TRBD1 (5 bases). Germline V gene data show CDR1 as MNHEY and CDR2 as SVGAGI. This CDR3 has 12 amino acids. The CDR3 loop is CAYLRRGTEALF. DNA of the CDR3: TGTGCCTACCTTCGTAGAGGGACTGAAGCTCTCTTT.

This clone was detected once. The chain uses TRBV28 and TRBJ2-5; 11 positions match TRBD2. V lost 11 bases, J lost 1 base, and 9 bases stayed unmatched. The CDR3 contains 15 residues. In germline, CDR1 is MDHEN, CDR2 SYDVKM. This CDR3 is CAGKTSGAGQETQYF. CDR3 nucleotides: TGTGCCGGGAAGACTAGCGGGGCAGGCCAAGAGACCCAGTACTTC.